Listed here are 19 T cell receptor beta chains from one sample, sequenced in a study of T-cell reconstitution after alpha-beta-depleted transplantation in children. Unique molecular identifiers were incorporated into the prepared TCRbeta library. MiXCR, applied by TCRdb to the PCR reads, yields one record per CDR3 protein. The table shows around 700,000 distinct CDR3 sequences, with around 13% occurring only once. Specimen: PBMCs, collected before TCRalphabeta/CD19-depleted stem cell transplant. The receptors were sampled from a girl between 2 and 10 years old with congenital amegakaryocytic thrombocytopenia, due to receive a stem cell transplant.

This clonotype has more than one count but fewer than ten. J is TRBJ2-5 and V is TRBV12-3 or TRBV12-4; TRBD1 matches 10 bases. The CDR3 is 20 residues long. With V trimmed by 4 bases and J by 3 bases, 20 bases remained unmatched. This chain's CDR3 is CASSSGFPVLTGGKEETQYF. CDR3 sequence (DNA): TGTGCCAGCAGTTCGGGGTTCCCTGTCTTGACAGGGGGCAAGGAAGAGACCCAGTACTTC.

The gene calls are TRBV7-8 and TRBJ1-4; D remains ambiguous. Germline lookup yields CDR1 SGHVS and CDR2 FQNEAQ. The CDR3 loop spans 15 amino acids. Trimming removed 1 base at V and 8 bases at J, with 14 bases between. CDR3 nucleotides: TGTGCCAGCAGCTTAGTGGTACCTCCTGGGGAAAAACTGTTTTTT. Translated, it gives CASSLVVPPGEKLFF.

The chain links TRBV29-1 to TRBJ2-1, with D maybe TRBD1 (6 bases). Between the trimmed V and J ends, which lost 7 bases and 6 bases, there was a span of 19 bases. The CDR3 is 14 residues long. The germline gives CDR1 SQVTM, CDR2 ANQGSEA. CDR3 region: CSAEGQGQGNEQFF. CDR3 DNA: TGCAGCGCCGAAGGGCAGGGGCAGGGCAATGAGCAGTTCTTC.

The V call is TRBV20-1, the J call TRBJ2-1; TRBD1 matches at 9 bases. The CDR3 is 15 amino acids. Germline CDR1 DFQATT, CDR2 SNEGSKA (reference sequence). Germline trimming cut 4 bases from V and 9 bases from J; bases unmatched to any gene: 13. The CDR3 nucleotides read TGCAGTGCTATTAGACAGGGGGACCCGTCGGGTGAGCAGTTCTTC. Encoded protein: CSAIRQGDPSGEQFF.

The V and J genes are TRBV20-1 and TRBJ1-2; TRBD1 might be the D (6 bases). The CDR3 runs to 14 residues. Germline CDR1 reads DFQATT; CDR2 reads SNEGSKA (reference sequence). This chain's CDR3 is CSAPRTDGNYGYTF. The CDR3 nucleotides are TGCAGCGCCCCCCGGACAGACGGGAACTATGGCTACACCTTC.

This clonotype showed up many times. The chain joins TRBV6-1 to TRBJ2-7, with TRBD1 matching over 7 bases. This CDR3 has 15 residues. After removal of 5 bases from V and 7 bases from J, the junction contained 14 bases not matched to a gene. CDR1 is MNHNS and CDR2 is SASEGT in the germline V gene. The CDR3 protein is CASSPLGSKGAEQYF. The DNA for the CDR3 is TGTGCCAGCAGTCCACTAGGTAGCAAGGGGGCTGAGCAGTACTTC.

Ten or more counts support this clonotype. The chain has TRBV10-3 and TRBJ1-1, with 11 bases fitting TRBD1. The trim removed 4 bases at V and 6 bases at J, leaving 7 bases unmatched. The germline V gene has CDR1 ENHRY and CDR2 SYGVKD. This CDR3 spans 15 amino acids. The CDR3, as DNA: TGTGCCATCAGTGGGGGACAGGGGGTCGGGGCTGAAGCTTTCTTT. Residues: CAISGGQGVGAEAFF.

This clonotype was recorded many times. DNA for the CDR3: TGTGCCAGCAGCAAGGACAGGGACACCGAATCCTATGGCTACACCTTC. As protein: CASSKDRDTESYGYTF. The chain couples TRBV7-8 to TRBJ1-2; TRBD1 agrees at 8 bases. V dropped 5 bases and J dropped 4; count of bases not matched to a gene: 12. CDR3 length equals 16 residues. CDR1 and CDR2 from the germline V gene are SGHVS and FQNEAQ. The full variable domain, completed using reference TRBV7-8 and TRBJ1-2, is GAGVSQSPRYKVAKRGQDVALRCDPISGHVSLFWYQQALGQGPEFLTYFQNEAQLDKSGLPSDRFFAERPEGSVSTLKIQRTQQEDSAVYLCASSKDRDTESYGYTFGSGTRLTVV.

This clonotype was detected ten times or more. This chain uses TRBV7-6 with TRBJ2-1, with 10 nucleotides matching TRBD2. CDR1 and CDR2 (germline): SGHVS, FNYEAQ. Trimming removed 5 bases from V and 3 bases from J; junction bases left unmatched: 1. This CDR3 comprises 14 residues. The CDR3 reads CASSTSGNYNEQFF. The CDR3 DNA is TGTGCCAGCAGCACTAGCGGGAACTACAATGAGCAGTTCTTC.

This clonotype was counted at least ten times. The V call is TRBV20-1, the J call TRBJ2-2; TRBD2 matches 10 bases. Unmatched junction bases numbered 13, after V lost 2 bases and J lost 1 base. The CDR3 has 19 residues. Germline CDR1 DFQATT, CDR2 SNEGSKA (reference sequence). The CDR3, as DNA: TGCAGTGCTAGACCTACCGGGACTAGCGCCGGACGGAACACCGGGGAGCTGTTTTTT. Translating it yields CSARPTGTSAGRNTGELFF.

Of note for this clonotype: This may be a read error: a much more frequent sequence differs by one nucleotide. CDR3 sequence (DNA): TGTGCCAGCAGCTCGGTCTCCAACAAAAACATTCAGTACTTC. Amino acid sequence: CASSSVSNKNIQYF. The chain recombines TRBV7-2 with TRBJ2-4, with D unresolved. V was clipped by 4 bases and J by 3 bases, with 10 bases between them. The CDR3 contains 14 residues. The V gene's germline CDR1 is SGHTA and CDR2 FQGNSA.

This rearrangement joins TRBV20-1 to TRBJ2-7; 14 bases map to TRBD2. The trim removed 5 bases at V and 4 bases at J, leaving 13 bases unmatched. CDR1 is DFQATT and CDR2 is SNEGSKA in the germline V gene (reference sequence). CDR3 length equals 17 residues. The CDR3 protein is CSAATSGRATSMYEQYF. For the CDR3, the DNA is TGCAGTGCTGCGACTAGCGGGAGGGCCACCAGTATGTACGAGCAGTACTTC.

This clonotype has just a few counts. The chain is built from TRBV3-1 and TRBJ2-1; TRBD2 agrees at 12 bases. The CDR3 covers 16 residues. Germline CDR1 reads LGHDT; CDR2 reads YNNKEL (reference sequence). After removal of 3 bases from V and 7 bases from J, the junction contained 7 bases not matched to a gene. The CDR3 DNA reads TGTGCCAGCAGCCAGGAGACTAGCGGGAGAGGGAATGAGCAGTTCTTC. It specifies CASSQETSGRGNEQFF.

This clonotype came up a few times. The chain combines TRBV3-1 with TRBJ2-1; 13 positions agree with TRBD2. CDR1 and CDR2 (germline): LGHDT, YNNKEL (reference sequence). The CDR3 covers 16 residues. The ends lost 4 bases at V and 6 bases at J; junction bases unmatched: 6. CDR3 sequence (DNA): TGTGCCAGCAGCCTTCGGACTAGCGGGAGATCCAATGAGCAGTTCTTC. Its translation is CASSLRTSGRSNEQFF.

Comments on this clonotype: A much more abundant neighbour one base away suggests this may be a read error. The chain has TRBV20-1 and TRBJ2-7; D remains ambiguous. The CDR3 length is 13 residues. Germline CDR1 DFQATT, CDR2 SNEGSKA (reference sequence). Here the CDR3 reads CSARGDLQYEQHF. The CDR3 DNA is TGCAGTGCTAGAGGAGACCTTCAATACGAGCAGCACTTC.

This clonotype was detected many times. The rearrangement joins TRBV20-1 to TRBJ2-7, with 11 nucleotides matching TRBD2. The germline V gene has CDR1 DFQATT and CDR2 SNEGSKA (reference sequence). The V segment lost 4 bases and the J segment 4 bases; nucleotides outside the gene matches: 12. The CDR3 has 16 residues. CDR3 nucleotide sequence: TGCAGTGCTACGGGCCGACTAGCGGGGAGGGGGTACGAGCAGTACTTC. It specifies CSATGRLAGRGYEQYF.

J is TRBJ2-5 and V is TRBV20-1; D remains ambiguous. Germline V gene lookup returns CDR1 DFQATT and CDR2 SNEGSKA (reference sequence). The V gene lost 3 bases and the J gene lost 2 bases, with 13 bases spanning the gap. The CDR3 contains 14 residues. For the CDR3, the DNA is TGCAGTGCTAGTGAAGATCTGGCACAAGAGACCCAGTACTTC. Translation: CSASEDLAQETQYF.

This rearrangement joins TRBV7-7 to TRBJ2-7, with TRBD1 identical over 7 bases. This CDR3 contains 15 residues. Losses at the gene ends were 4 bases for V and 2 bases for J; bases not matched to a gene: 8. The germline gives CDR1 SSHAT, CDR2 FNYEAQ (reference sequence). Here the CDR3 reads CASSSTHRGAYEQYF. The CDR3 region has the DNA TGTGCCAGCAGCTCGACACACAGGGGTGCCTACGAGCAGTACTTC. Combining the CDR3 with reference TRBV7-7 and TRBJ2-7 gives the whole variable domain GAGVSQSPRYKVTKRGQDVTLRCDPISSHATLYWYQQALGQGPEFLTYFNYEAQPDKSGLPSDRFSAERPEGSISTLTIQRTEQRDSAMYRCASSSTHRGAYEQYFGPGTRLTVT.

This clonotype occurred many times. The rearrangement links TRBV7-9 to TRBJ1-1, with no clear D. Germline CDR1 and CDR2: SEHNR and FQNEAQ (reference sequence). V lost 2 bases to trimming and J lost 3 bases, with 4 bases between them. This CDR3 contains 12 residues. The CDR3 sequence: CASSLPYTEAFF. Here the CDR3 DNA reads TGTGCCAGCAGCTTACCCTACACTGAAGCTTTCTTT.